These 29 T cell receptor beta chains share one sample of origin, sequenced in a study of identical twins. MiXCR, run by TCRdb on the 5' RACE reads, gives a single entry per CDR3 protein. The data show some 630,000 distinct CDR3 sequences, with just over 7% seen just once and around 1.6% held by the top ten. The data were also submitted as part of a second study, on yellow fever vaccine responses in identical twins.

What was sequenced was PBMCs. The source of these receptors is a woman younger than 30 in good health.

This CDR3 is CAISESENQPQHF. For the CDR3, the DNA is TGTGCCATCAGTGAGTCGGAGAACCAGCCCCAGCATTTT. The chain has TRBV10-3 and TRBJ1-5; no reliable D call. The CDR3 loop spans 13 amino acids. Germline V lookup: CDR1 ENHRY, CDR2 SYGVKD. Trimming stripped 0 bases from V and 7 bases from J, with 7 bases between.

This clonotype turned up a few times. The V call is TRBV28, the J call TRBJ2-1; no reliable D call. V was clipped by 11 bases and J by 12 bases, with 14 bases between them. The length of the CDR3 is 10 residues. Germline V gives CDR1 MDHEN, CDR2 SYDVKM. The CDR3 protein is CAPGRTMQFF. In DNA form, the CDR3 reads TGTGCCCCCGGCCGTACAATGCAGTTCTTC.

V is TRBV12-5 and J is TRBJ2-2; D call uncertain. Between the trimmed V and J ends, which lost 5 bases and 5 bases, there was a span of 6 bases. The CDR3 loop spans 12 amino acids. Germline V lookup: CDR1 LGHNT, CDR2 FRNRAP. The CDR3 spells CASGTSTGELFF. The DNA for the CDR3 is TGTGCTAGTGGTACCTCTACCGGGGAGCTGTTTTTT.

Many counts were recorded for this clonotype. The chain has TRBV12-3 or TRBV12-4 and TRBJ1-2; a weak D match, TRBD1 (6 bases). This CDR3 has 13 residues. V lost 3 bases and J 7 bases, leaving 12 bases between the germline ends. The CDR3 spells CASSFDRFSGYTF. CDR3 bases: TGTGCCAGCAGTTTTGACAGGTTTTCTGGCTACACCTTC.

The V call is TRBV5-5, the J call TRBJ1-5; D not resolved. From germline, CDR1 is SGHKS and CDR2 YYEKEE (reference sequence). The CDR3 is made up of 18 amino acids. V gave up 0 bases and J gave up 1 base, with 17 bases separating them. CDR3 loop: CASSLVEEGRVSNQPQHF. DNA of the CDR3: TGTGCCAGCAGCTTGGTAGAGGAGGGTCGGGTCAGCAATCAGCCCCAGCATTTT.

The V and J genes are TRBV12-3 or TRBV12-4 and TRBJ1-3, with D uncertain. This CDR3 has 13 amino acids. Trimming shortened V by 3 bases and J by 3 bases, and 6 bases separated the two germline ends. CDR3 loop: CASSLFLGNTIYF. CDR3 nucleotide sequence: TGTGCCAGCAGTTTGTTTCTTGGAAACACCATATATTTT.

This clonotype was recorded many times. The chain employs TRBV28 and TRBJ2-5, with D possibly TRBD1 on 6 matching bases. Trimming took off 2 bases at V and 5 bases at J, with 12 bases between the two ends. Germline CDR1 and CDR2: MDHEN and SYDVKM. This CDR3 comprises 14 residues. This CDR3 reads CASSLPQGRETQYF. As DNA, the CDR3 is TGTGCCAGCAGTTTACCACAGGGACGCGAGACCCAGTACTTC.

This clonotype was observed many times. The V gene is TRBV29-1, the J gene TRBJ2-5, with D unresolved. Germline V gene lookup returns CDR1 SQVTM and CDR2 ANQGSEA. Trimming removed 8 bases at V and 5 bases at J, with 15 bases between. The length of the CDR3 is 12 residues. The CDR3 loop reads CSIRTPSETQYF. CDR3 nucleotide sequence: TGCAGCATAAGAACTCCTTCTGAGACCCAGTACTTC.

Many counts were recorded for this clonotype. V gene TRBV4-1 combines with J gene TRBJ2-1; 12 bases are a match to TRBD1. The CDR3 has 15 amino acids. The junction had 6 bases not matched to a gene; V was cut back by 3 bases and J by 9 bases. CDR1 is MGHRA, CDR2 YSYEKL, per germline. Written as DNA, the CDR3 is TGCGCCAGCAGCCAGCCGGGACAGGGGGCGAGTGAGCAGTTCTTC. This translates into CASSQPGQGASEQFF.

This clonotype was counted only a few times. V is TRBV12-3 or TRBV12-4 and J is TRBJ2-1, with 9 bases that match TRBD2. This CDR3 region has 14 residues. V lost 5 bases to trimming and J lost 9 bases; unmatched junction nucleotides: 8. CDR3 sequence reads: CASSPPSGGPEQFF. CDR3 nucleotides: TGTGCCAGCAGTCCGCCAAGCGGGGGGCCTGAGCAGTTCTTC.

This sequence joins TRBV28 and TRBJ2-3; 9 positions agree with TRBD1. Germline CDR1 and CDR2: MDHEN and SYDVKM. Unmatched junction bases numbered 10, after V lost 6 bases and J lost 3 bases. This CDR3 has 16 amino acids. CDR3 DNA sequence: TGTGCCAGCAGGTCACAGGGGGCTATTACGACAGATACGCAGTATTTT. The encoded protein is CASRSQGAITTDTQYF. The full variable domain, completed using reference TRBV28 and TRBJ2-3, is DVKVTQSSRYLVKRTGEKVFLECVQDMDHENMFWYRQDPGLGLRLIYFSYDVKMKEKGDIPEGYSVSREKKERFSLILESASTNQTSMYLCASRSQGAITTDTQYFGPGTRLTVL.

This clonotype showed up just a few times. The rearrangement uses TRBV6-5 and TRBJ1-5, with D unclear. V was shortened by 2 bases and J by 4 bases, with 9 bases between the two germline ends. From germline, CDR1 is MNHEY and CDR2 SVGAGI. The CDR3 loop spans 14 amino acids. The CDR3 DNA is TGTGCCAGCAGTTACCGCCCGGGAAATCAGCCCCAGCATTTT. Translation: CASSYRPGNQPQHF.

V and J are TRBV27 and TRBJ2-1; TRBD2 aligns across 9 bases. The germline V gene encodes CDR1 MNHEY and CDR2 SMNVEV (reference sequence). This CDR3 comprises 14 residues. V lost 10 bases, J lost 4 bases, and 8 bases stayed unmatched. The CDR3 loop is CATRGLAIYNEQFF. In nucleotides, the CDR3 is TGTGCCACCCGAGGACTAGCGATTTACAATGAGCAGTTCTTC.

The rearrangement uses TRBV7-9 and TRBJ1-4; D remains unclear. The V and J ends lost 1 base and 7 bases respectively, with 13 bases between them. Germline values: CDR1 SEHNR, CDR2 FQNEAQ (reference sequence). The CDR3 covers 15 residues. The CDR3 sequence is CASSLVSLPGEKLFF. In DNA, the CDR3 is TGTGCCAGCAGCTTAGTGTCGTTGCCGGGTGAAAAACTGTTTTTT.

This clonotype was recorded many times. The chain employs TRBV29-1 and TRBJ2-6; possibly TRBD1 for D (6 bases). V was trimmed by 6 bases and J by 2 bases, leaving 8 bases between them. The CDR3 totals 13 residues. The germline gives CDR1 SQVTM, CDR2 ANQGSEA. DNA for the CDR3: TGCAGCGTCCAGGGGCCTGGGGCCAACGTCCTGACTTTC. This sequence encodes CSVQGPGANVLTF.

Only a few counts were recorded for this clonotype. CDR3 sequence reads: CASSPTGLAGGLDTQYF. The CDR3 bases are TGTGCCAGCAGTCCCACGGGGCTAGCGGGGGGGTTAGATACGCAGTATTTT. The chain joins TRBV27 to TRBJ2-3, with 12 bases matching TRBD2. Germline V CDR1 and CDR2: MNHEY, SMNVEV (reference sequence). Trimming removed 5 bases from V and 5 bases from J; junction bases left unmatched: 11. The CDR3 sequence is 17 residues long.

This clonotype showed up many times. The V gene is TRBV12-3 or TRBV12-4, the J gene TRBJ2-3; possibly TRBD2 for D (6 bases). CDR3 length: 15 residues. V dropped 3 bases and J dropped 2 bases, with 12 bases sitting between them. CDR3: CASSFRRGLTDTQYF. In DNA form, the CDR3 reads TGTGCCAGCAGTTTCAGGCGGGGTCTCACAGATACGCAGTATTTT.

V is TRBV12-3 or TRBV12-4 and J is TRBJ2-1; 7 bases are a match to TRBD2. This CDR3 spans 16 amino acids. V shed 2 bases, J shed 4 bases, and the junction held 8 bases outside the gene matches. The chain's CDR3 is CASSLSGTNPYNEQFF. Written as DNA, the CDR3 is TGTGCCAGCAGTTTAAGCGGGACTAATCCGTACAATGAGCAGTTCTTC.

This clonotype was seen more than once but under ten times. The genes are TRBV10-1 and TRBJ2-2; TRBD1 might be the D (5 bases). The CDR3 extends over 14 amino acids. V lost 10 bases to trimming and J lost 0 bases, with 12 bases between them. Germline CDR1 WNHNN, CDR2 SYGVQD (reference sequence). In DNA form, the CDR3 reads TGCGCCACCCAGGGTTCAGCGAACACCGGGGAGCTGTTTTTT. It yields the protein CATQGSANTGELFF.

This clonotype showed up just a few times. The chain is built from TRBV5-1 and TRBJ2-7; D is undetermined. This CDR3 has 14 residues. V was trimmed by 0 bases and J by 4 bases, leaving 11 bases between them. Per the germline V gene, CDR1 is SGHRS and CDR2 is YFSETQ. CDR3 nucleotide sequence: TGCGCCAGCAGCTTGGGGCCGGGTGATTACGAGCAGTACGTC. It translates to CASSLGPGDYEQYV.

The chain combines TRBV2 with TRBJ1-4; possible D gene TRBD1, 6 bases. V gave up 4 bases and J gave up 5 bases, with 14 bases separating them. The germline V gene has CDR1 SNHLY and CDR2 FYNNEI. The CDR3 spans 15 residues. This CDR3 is CASSAQGQGNEKLFF. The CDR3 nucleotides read TGTGCCAGCAGTGCCCAGGGGCAAGGGAATGAAAAACTGTTTTTT.

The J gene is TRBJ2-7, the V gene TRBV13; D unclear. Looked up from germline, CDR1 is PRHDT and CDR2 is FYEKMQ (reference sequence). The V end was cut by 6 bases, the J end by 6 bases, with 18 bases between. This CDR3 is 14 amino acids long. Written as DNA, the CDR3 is TGTGCCAGCAGTTTATCGCCAGACTCCATCGAGCAGTACGTC. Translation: CASSLSPDSIEQYV.

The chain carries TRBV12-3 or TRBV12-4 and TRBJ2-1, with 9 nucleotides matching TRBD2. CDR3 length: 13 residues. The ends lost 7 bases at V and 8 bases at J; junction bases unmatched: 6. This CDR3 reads CASTLSGSHEQFF. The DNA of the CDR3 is TGTGCCAGCACCCTTAGCGGGAGTCATGAGCAGTTCTTC.

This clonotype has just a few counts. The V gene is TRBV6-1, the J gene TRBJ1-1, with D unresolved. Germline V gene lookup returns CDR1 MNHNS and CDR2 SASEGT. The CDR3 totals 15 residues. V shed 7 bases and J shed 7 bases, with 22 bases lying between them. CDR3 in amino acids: CASIGSLPLGHEAFF. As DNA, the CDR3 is TGTGCCAGCATAGGGTCCTTACCGTTAGGTCATGAAGCTTTCTTT.

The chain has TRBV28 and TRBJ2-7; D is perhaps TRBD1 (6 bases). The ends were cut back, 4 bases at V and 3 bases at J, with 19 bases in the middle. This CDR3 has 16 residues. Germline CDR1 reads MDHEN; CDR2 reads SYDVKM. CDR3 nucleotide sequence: TGTGCCAGCAGTTCGTACGGGACACCGATCTACTACGAGCAGTACTTC. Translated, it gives CASSSYGTPIYYEQYF. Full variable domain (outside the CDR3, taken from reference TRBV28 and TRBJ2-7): DVKVTQSSRYLVKRTGEKVFLECVQDMDHENMFWYRQDPGLGLRLIYFSYDVKMKEKGDIPEGYSVSREKKERFSLILESASTNQTSMYLCASSSYGTPIYYEQYFGPGTRLTVT.

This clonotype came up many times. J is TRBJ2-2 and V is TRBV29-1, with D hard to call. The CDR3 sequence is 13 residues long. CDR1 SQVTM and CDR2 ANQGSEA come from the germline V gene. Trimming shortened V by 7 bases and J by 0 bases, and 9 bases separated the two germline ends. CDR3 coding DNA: TGCAGCGGACGGACGGCGAACACCGGGGAGCTGTTTTTT. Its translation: CSGRTANTGELFF.

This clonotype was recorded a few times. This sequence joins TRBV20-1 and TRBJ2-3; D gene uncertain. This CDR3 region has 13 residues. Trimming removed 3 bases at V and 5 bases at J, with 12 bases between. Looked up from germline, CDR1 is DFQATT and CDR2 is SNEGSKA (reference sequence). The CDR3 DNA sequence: TGCAGTGCTAGCCGGCTGATCGGAGATACGCAGTATTTT. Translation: CSASRLIGDTQYF.

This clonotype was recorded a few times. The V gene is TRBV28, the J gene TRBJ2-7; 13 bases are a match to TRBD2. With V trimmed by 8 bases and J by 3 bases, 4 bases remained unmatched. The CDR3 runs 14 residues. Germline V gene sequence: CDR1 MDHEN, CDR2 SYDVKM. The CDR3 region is CASLGTSGVYEQYF. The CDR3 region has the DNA TGTGCCAGCCTCGGGACTAGCGGGGTCTACGAGCAGTACTTC. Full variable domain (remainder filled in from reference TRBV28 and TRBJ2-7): DVKVTQSSRYLVKRTGEKVFLECVQDMDHENMFWYRQDPGLGLRLIYFSYDVKMKEKGDIPEGYSVSREKKERFSLILESASTNQTSMYLCASLGTSGVYEQYFGPGTRLTVT.

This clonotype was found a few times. The CDR3 bases are TGTGCCAGCAGCCCGTTTACGGGTGAAAAACTGTTTTTT. Its protein is CASSPFTGEKLFF. The chain combines TRBV27 with TRBJ1-4; D unclear. The CDR3 extends over 13 amino acids. Germline CDR1 MNHEY, CDR2 SMNVEV (reference sequence). V was trimmed by 6 bases and J by 7 bases, leaving 12 bases between them.